This record covers a single T cell receptor (beta chain). CDR1 is SGHAT and CDR2 is FQDESV in the germline V gene (reference sequence). Trimming cost V 5 bases and J 4 bases, with 14 bases left between them. The CDR3 length is 15 residues. This sample was taken from a study of breast tumors, draining lymph nodes, adjacent tissues. Each CDR3 protein gets one entry after TCRdb re-called the multiplex PCR reads with MiXCR. The sample consists of approximately 22,000 distinct CDR3 sequences, roughly 60% of them appearing once. This receptor was obtained from a female donor with breast cancer. Some clones in this sample may be carry-over from other donors' samples. The V call is TRBV11-1, the J call TRBJ2-2; D is possibly TRBD1 or TRBD2 (5 bases each). The sequenced material came from tumor-adjacent breast tissue. The CDR3 is CASSHRDGGTGELFF. CDR3 nucleotides: TGTGCCAGCAGCCATCGGGACGGTGGCACCGGGGAGCTGTTTTTT.